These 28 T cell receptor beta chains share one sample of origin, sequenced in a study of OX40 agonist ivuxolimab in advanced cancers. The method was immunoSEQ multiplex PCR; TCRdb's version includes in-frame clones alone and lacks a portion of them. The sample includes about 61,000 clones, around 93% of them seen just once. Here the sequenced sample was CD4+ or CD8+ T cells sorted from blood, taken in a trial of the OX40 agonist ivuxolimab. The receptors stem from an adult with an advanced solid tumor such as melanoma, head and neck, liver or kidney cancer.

As DNA, the CDR3 is TGCGCCAGCAGCTCGGACCCTTCTAGCACAGATACGCAGTATTTT. This translates into CASSSDPSSTDTQYF. The chain is built from TRBV5-1 and TRBJ2-3; D call uncertain. The CDR3 runs 15 residues. From germline, CDR1 is SGHRS and CDR2 YFSETQ. Trimming removed 3 bases from V and 0 bases from J, with 11 bases in between.

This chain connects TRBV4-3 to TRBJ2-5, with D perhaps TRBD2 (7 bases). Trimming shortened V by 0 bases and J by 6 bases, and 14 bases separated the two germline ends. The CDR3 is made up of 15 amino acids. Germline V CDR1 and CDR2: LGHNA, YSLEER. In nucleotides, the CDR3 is TGCGCCAGCAGCCAAGATCAGGCGGGGGCCAAGACCCAGTACTTC. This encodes CASSQDQAGAKTQYF.

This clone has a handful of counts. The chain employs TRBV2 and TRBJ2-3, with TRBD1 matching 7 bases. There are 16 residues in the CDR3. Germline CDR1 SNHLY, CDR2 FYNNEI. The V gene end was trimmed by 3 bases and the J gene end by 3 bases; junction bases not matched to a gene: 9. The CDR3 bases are TGTGCCAGCAGTGATCCCGACAGGGAAAAAACAGATACGCAGTATTTT. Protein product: CASSDPDREKTDTQYF. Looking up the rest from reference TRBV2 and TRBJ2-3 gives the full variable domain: EPEVTQTPSHQVTQMGQEVILRCVPISNHLYFYWYRQILGQKVEFLVSFYNNEISEKSEIFDDQFSVERPDGSNFTLKIRSTKLEDSAMYFCASSDPDREKTDTQYFGPGTRLTVL.

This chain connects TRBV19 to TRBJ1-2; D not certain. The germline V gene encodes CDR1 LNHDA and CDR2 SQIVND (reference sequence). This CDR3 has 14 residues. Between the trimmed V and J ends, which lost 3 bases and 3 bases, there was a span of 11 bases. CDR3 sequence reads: CASSMRGNYYGYTF. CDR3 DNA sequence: TGTGCCAGTAGTATGCGCGGAAACTACTATGGCTACACCTTC.

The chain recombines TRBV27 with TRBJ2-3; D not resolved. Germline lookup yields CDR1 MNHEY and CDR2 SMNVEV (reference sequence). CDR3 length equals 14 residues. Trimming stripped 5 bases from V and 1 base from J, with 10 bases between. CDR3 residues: CASSPLGRTDTQYF. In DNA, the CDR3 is TGTGCCAGCAGTCCCCTGGGCCGCACAGATACGCAGTATTTT.

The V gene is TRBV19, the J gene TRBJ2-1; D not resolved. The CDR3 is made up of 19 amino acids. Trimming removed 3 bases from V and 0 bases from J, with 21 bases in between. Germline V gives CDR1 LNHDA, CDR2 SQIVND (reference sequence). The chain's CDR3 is CASSIQYLKNLISYNEQFF. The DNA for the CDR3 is TGTGCCAGTAGTATCCAGTATTTGAAGAACTTAATCTCCTACAATGAGCAGTTCTTC. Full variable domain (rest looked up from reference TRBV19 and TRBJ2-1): DGGITQSPKYLFRKEGQNVTLSCEQNLNHDAMYWYRQDPGQGLRLIYYSQIVNDFQKGDIAEGYSVSREKKESFPLTVTSAQKNPTAFYLCASSIQYLKNLISYNEQFFGPGTRLTVL.

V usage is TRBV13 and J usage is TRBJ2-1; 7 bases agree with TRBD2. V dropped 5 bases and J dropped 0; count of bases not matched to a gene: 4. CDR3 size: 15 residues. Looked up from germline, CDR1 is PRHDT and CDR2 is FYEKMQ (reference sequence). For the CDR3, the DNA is TGTGCCAGCAGCACACGGGGGGTCTCCTACAATGAGCAGTTCTTC. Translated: CASSTRGVSYNEQFF.

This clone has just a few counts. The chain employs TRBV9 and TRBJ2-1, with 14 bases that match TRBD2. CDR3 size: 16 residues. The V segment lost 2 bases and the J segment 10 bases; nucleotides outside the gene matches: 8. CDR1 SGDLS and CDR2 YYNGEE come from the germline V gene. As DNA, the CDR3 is TGTGCCAGCAGCGTCTCTGGGACTAGCGGGAGAGAGGAGCAGTTCTTC. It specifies CASSVSGTSGREEQFF.

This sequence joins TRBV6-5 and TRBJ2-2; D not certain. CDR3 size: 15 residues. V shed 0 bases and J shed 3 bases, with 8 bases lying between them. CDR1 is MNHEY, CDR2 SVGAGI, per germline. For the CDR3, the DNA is TGTGCCAGCAGTTACTCGTGGCAAGACACCGGGGAGCTGTTTTTT. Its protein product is CASSYSWQDTGELFF.

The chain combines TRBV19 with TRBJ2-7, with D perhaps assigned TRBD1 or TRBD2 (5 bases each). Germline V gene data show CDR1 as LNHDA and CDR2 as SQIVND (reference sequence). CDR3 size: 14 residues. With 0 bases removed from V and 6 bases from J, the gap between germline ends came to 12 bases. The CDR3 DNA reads TGTGCCAGTAGTATAGATCTAGAGGGGCGCGAGCAGTACTTC. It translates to CASSIDLEGREQYF.

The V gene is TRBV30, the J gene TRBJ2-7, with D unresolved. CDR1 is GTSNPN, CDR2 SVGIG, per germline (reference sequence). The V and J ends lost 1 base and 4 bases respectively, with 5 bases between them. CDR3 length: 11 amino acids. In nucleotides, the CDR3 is TGTGCCTGGAGTGAGGTGTACGAGCAGTACTTC. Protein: CAWSEVYEQYF.

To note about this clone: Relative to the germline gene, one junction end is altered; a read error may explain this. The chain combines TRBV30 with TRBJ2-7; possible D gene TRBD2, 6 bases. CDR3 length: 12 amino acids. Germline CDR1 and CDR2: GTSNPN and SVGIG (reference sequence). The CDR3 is CAWCVGGHEQYF. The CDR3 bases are TGTGCCTGGTGTGTGGGAGGCCACGAGCAGTACTTC. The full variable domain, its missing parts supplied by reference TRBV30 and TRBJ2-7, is SQTIHQWPATLVQPVGSPLSLECTVEGTSNPNLYWYRQAAGRGLQLLFYSVGIGQISSEVPQNLSASRPQDRQFILSSKKLLLSDSGFYLCAWCVGGHEQYFGPGTRLTVT.

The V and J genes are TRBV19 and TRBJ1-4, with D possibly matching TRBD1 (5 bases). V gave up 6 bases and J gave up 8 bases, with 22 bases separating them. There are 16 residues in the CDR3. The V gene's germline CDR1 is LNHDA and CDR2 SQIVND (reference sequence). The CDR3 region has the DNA TGTGCCAGTAGGCCCGGGGGAGGAAGATGGGAAGAAAAACTGTTTTTT. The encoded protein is CASRPGGGRWEEKLFF.

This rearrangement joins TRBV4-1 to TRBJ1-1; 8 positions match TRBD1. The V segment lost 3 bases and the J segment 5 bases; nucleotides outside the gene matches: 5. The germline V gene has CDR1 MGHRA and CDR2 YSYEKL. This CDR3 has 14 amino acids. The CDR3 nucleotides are TGCGCCAGCAGCCAGATGACAGGGGAAACTGAAGCTTTCTTT. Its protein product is CASSQMTGETEAFF.

As DNA, the CDR3 is TGTGCCAGCAGTCCGGGGACAGGATGGGATGGCTACACCTTC. This translates into CASSPGTGWDGYTF. The genes are TRBV27 and TRBJ1-2; TRBD1 matches at 8 bases. The CDR3 is made up of 14 amino acids. The V segment lost 5 bases and the J segment 6 bases; nucleotides outside the gene matches: 8. The germline V gene encodes CDR1 MNHEY and CDR2 SMNVEV (reference sequence).

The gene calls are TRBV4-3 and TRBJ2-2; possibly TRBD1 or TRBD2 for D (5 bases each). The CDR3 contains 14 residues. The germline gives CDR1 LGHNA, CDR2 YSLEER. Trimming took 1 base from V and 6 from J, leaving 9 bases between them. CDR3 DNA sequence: TGCGCCAGCAGCCAAGCTCGGGGCTCCGGGGAGCTGTTTTTT. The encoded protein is CASSQARGSGELFF.

The CDR3 nucleotides read TGTGCCAGCAGGGGGGCCTCCTACGAGCAGTACTTC. Translation gives CASRGASYEQYF. The rearrangement uses TRBV6-5 and TRBJ2-7, with D possibly being TRBD1 (6 bases). CDR1 and CDR2 from the germline V gene are MNHEY and SVGAGI. V lost 6 bases to trimming and J lost 0 bases, with 6 bases between them. The CDR3 extends over 12 amino acids.

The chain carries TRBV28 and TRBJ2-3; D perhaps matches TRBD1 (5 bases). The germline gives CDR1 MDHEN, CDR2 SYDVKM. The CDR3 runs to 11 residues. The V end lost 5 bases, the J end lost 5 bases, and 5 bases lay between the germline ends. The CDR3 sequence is CASSRGDTQYF. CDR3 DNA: TGTGCCAGCAGTAGGGGAGATACGCAGTATTTT.

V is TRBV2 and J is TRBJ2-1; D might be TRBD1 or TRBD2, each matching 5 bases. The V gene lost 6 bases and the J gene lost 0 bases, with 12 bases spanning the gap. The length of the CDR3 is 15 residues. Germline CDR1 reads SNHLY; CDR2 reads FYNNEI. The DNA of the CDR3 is TGTGCCAGCAGCACAGGACTGAGCTCCTACAATGAGCAGTTCTTC. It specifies CASSTGLSSYNEQFF.

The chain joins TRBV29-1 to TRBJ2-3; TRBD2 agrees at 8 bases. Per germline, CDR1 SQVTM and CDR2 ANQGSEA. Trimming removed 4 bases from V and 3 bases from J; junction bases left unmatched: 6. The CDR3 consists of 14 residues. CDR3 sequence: CSVGVSGETDTQYF. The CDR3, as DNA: TGCAGCGTTGGGGTTAGCGGGGAGACAGATACGCAGTATTTT.

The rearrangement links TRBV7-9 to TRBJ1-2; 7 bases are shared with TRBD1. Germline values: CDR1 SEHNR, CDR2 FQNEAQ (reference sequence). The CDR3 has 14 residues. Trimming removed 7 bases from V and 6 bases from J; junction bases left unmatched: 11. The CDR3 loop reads CASTPGGGADGYTF. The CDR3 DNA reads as TGTGCCAGCACCCCCGGAGGGGGCGCCGATGGCTACACCTTC.

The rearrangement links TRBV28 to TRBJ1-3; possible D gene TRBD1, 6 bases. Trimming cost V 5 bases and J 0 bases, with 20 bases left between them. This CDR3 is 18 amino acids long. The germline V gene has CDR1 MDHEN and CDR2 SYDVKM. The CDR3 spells CASSDQTGTPSSGNTIYF. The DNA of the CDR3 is TGTGCCAGCAGTGACCAAACCGGGACACCTTCCTCTGGAAACACCATATATTTT.

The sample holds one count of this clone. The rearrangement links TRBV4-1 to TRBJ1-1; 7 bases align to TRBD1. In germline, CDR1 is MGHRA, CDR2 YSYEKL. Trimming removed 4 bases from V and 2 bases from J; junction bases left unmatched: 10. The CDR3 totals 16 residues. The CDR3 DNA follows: TGCGCCAGCAGCCTAGAACCGGGACAGAGAAACACTGAAGCTTTCTTT. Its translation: CASSLEPGQRNTEAFF.

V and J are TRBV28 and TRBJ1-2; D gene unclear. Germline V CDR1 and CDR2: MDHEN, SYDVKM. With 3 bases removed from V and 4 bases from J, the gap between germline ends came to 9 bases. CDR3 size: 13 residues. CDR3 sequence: CASSFLVTYGYTF. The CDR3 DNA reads TGTGCCAGCAGTTTCCTCGTGACCTATGGCTACACCTTC.

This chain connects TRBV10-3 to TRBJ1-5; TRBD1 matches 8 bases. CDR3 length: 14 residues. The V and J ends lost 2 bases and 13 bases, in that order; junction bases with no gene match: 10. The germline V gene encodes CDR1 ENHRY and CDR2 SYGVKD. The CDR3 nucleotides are TGTGCCATCAGTGAGGCAATCGACAGGGGCCGTCAGCATTTT. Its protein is CAISEAIDRGRQHF.

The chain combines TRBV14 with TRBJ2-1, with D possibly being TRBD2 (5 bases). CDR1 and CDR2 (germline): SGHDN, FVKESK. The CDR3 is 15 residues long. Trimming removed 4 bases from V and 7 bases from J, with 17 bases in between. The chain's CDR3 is CASSRSMGSRNEQFF. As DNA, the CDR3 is TGTGCCAGCAGCCGGTCTATGGGGAGTAGGAATGAGCAGTTCTTC.

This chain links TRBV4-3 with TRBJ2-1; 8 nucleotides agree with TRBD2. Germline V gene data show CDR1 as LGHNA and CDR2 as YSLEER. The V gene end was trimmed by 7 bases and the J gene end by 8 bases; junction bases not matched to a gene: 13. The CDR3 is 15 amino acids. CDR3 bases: TGCGCCAGCATGTCCACTAGCGGATCGGGGGATGAGCAGTTCTTC. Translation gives CASMSTSGSGDEQFF.

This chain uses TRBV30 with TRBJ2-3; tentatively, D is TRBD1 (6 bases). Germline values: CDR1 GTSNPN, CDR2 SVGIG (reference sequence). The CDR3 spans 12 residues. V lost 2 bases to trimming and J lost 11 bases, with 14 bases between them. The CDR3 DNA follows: TGTGCCTGGAGTAGGGGGACAAGTGTGCAGTATTTT. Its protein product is CAWSRGTSVQYF.